Only a few counts were recorded for the clone carrying this TCR beta chain. The data belong to a study of cytomegalovirus exposure and HLA in healthy donors. The PCR contained 60 Vbeta and 13 Jbeta primers. Some clones are missing from TCRdb's copy, which holds only in-frame ones; the method was immunoSEQ multiplex PCR. The sample lists 150,000 to 200,000 clones; roughly 77% were seen once. This TCR came from a woman between 45 and 60 years old in good health and CMV-seronegative. The sample consisted of PBMCs.

The CDR3 sequence is CASSEVGGIGYTF. The CDR3 bases are TGTGCCAGCAGTGAGGTAGGGGGTATTGGCTACACCTTC. The chain joins TRBV25-1 to TRBJ1-2, with D possibly being TRBD1 (6 bases). The germline V and J ends were trimmed by 3 bases and 7 bases, with 12 bases remaining between them. The CDR3 contains 13 residues. The V gene's germline CDR1 is MGHDK and CDR2 SYGVNS.